These 27 T cell receptor beta chains were sequenced from one sample in a study of human T cells and chemical hapten exposure. Described time point: pre-sensitization, week 0. The treatment was: therapeutic diphenylcyclopropenone sensitization with weekly scalp DPC. TCRdb processed the RACE reads anew with MiXCR; each CDR3 protein has one entry. The data contain under 110,000 distinct CDR3 sequences, approximately 12% of them seen just once; the ten biggest clones take up roughly 1.5%. Sample: whole blood, taken in connection with sensitization to the hapten diphenylcyclopropenone (DPC). These receptors came from a woman aged 50 to 65 with alopecia areata. Some clones in this sample may be carry-over from other donors' samples.

This chain connects TRBV5-1 to TRBJ1-2, with D possibly being TRBD1 (6 bases). CDR1 SGHRS and CDR2 YFSETQ come from the germline V gene. The V gene lost 5 bases and the J gene lost 8 bases, with 16 bases spanning the gap. The CDR3 runs 13 residues. The CDR3, as DNA: TGCGCCAGCAGGACTACGGACAGATCCGGCTACACCTTC. Its translation is CASRTTDRSGYTF.

V is TRBV28 and J is TRBJ1-4, with a possible D match to TRBD1 (5 bases). The CDR3 loop spans 11 amino acids. V lost 8 bases and J lost 11, with 12 bases in between. Germline CDR1 MDHEN, CDR2 SYDVKM. The CDR3 DNA follows: TGTGCCAGCCGTGAAGGGGACAAACTGTTTTTT. Protein sequence: CASREGDKLFF.

CDR3 residues: CASSPGQENTEAFF. The DNA for the CDR3 is TGTGCCAGCAGCCCCGGACAGGAGAACACTGAAGCTTTCTTT. The chain is built from TRBV7-6 and TRBJ1-1, with 7 bases matching TRBD1. V trimming: 5 bases; J trimming: 1 base; junction bases outside the gene matches: 4. The germline V gene encodes CDR1 SGHVS and CDR2 FNYEAQ. The CDR3 is made up of 14 amino acids.

The chain employs TRBV6-1 and TRBJ2-5; 15 positions match TRBD2. Germline CDR1 reads MNHNS; CDR2 reads SASEGT. V lost 8 bases and J lost 4; bases outside the gene matches: 11. The CDR3 totals 17 residues. The CDR3 DNA follows: TGTGCCAGCTTAGGGACTAGCGGGGGGCCGGGTGGAGAGACCCAGTACTTC. Translated, it gives CASLGTSGGPGGETQYF.

The CDR3 DNA follows: TGTGCCAGCAGTTACCCTTCGGGCCCCGGAGGCGAAAAACTGTTTTTT. This translates into CASSYPSGPGGEKLFF. This chain uses TRBV6-2 or TRBV6-3 with TRBJ1-4; D gene ambiguous. The V gene's germline CDR1 is MNHEY and CDR2 SVGEGT. V gave up 2 bases and J gave up 8 bases, with 18 bases separating them. CDR3 size: 16 residues.

The rearrangement joins TRBV28 to TRBJ2-2, with 10 bases lining up with TRBD1. The CDR3 consists of 15 residues. Germline V gene lookup returns CDR1 MDHEN and CDR2 SYDVKM. V lost 8 bases to trimming and J lost 4 bases; unmatched junction nucleotides: 7. The CDR3 sequence is CASCGDRGFTGELFF. DNA of the CDR3: TGTGCCAGCTGTGGGGACAGGGGCTTCACCGGGGAGCTGTTTTTT.

A few counts support this clonotype. J is TRBJ1-1 and V is TRBV4-2; weak D call: TRBD1 (6 bases). V lost 1 base, J lost 12 bases, and 21 bases lay in between. The CDR3 is 15 residues long. The germline CDR1 and CDR2 sequences are LGHNA and YNFKEQ. The CDR3, as DNA: TGTGCCAGCAGCCAAGTCGGGGATCAGGGGAGGAGAACTTTCTTT. Its translation is CASSQVGDQGRRTFF.

This clonotype showed up just a few times. The chain couples TRBV10-3 to TRBJ1-5, with TRBD1 matching over 8 bases. Looked up from germline, CDR1 is ENHRY and CDR2 is SYGVKD. V lost 3 bases, J lost 1 base, and 5 bases stayed unmatched. The CDR3 is 16 residues long. For the CDR3, the DNA is TGTGCCATCAGTGATTTCGACAGGGGAAGCAATCAGCCCCAGCATTTT. This codes for CAISDFDRGSNQPQHF.

This clonotype was counted at least ten times. This rearrangement joins TRBV2 to TRBJ1-5, with D possibly TRBD1 on 6 matching bases. The ends were cut back, 6 bases at V and 1 base at J, with 10 bases in the middle. This CDR3 contains 14 residues. CDR1 is SNHLY and CDR2 is FYNNEI in the germline V gene. The CDR3 region is CASRPGVSNQPQHF. CDR3 DNA sequence: TGTGCCAGCAGGCCAGGGGTGAGCAATCAGCCCCAGCATTTT.

The V and J genes are TRBV4-2 and TRBJ2-3, with 7 bases lining up with TRBD2. CDR1 LGHNA and CDR2 YNFKEQ come from the germline V gene. V lost 3 bases and J lost 6; bases outside the gene matches: 6. CDR3 length: 14 residues. In nucleotides, the CDR3 is TGTGCCAGCAGCCAGGGTACTAGCGCGGATACGCAGTATTTT. Translating gives CASSQGTSADTQYF.

Remarks on this clonotype: The CDR3 carries no conserved terminal phenylalanine or tryptophan, so it likely arises from a read error. The rearrangement links TRBV20-1 to TRBJ2-7; 11 nucleotides align to TRBD2. This CDR3 has 14 residues. The V gene end was trimmed by 6 bases and the J gene end by 5 bases; junction bases not matched to a gene: 9. CDR1 DFQATT and CDR2 SNEGSKA come from the germline V gene (reference sequence). CDR3 loop: CSAKPGLAVNEQYS. CDR3 in DNA: TGCAGTGCAAAGCCGGGACTAGCGGTGAACGAGCAGTACTCC.

This chain uses TRBV28 with TRBJ2-7; 9 nucleotides match TRBD1. Unmatched junction bases numbered 10, after V lost 5 bases and J lost 5 bases. Germline CDR1 MDHEN, CDR2 SYDVKM. This CDR3 is built from 15 residues. CDR3 protein: CASSTGGEISNEQYF. The CDR3 nucleotides are TGTGCCAGCAGTACAGGGGGCGAGATATCCAACGAGCAGTACTTC.

V usage is TRBV29-1 and J usage is TRBJ1-3; D is unclear. Germline lookup yields CDR1 SQVTM and CDR2 ANQGSEA. The CDR3 sequence is 12 residues long. CDR3 nucleotide sequence: TGCAGACCTGGACTGGTAGGAAACACCATATATTTT. This translates into CRPGLVGNTIYF.

This clonotype has just a few counts. V and J are TRBV7-2 and TRBJ1-2, with 8 bases matching TRBD1. Trimming took 4 bases from V and 4 from J; bases not matched to a gene: 8. CDR1 SGHTA and CDR2 FQGNSA come from the germline V gene. CDR3 size: 15 residues. The CDR3 region has the DNA TGTGCCAGCAGCTGGACAGGGAGGCTGCCCTATGGCTACACCTTC. This encodes CASSWTGRLPYGYTF.

This clonotype was observed a handful of times. The V and J genes are TRBV11-2 and TRBJ2-5; possible D gene TRBD2, 6 bases. Trimming left V 5 bases short and J 2 bases short, with 12 bases between. The CDR3 extends over 14 amino acids. From germline, CDR1 is SGHAT and CDR2 FQNNGV. The CDR3 region is CASSRGSGQETQYF. In DNA, the CDR3 is TGTGCCAGCAGCCGAGGTAGCGGACAAGAGACCCAGTACTTC.

This clonotype was observed many times. V and J are TRBV10-3 and TRBJ1-1, with 8 bases lining up with TRBD1. Germline-derived CDR1 and CDR2 are ENHRY and SYGVKD. The CDR3 has 15 residues. After removal of 9 bases from V and 8 bases from J, the junction contained 17 bases not matched to a gene. CDR3 in DNA: TGTGCCATAAAGTTTTCCAATACAGGGGGGGACGAAGCTTTCTTT. Residues: CAIKFSNTGGDEAFF.

The rearrangement joins TRBV4-3 to TRBJ1-5; D is unresolved. Germline V gene lookup returns CDR1 LGHNA and CDR2 YSLEER. Between the trimmed V and J ends, which lost 5 bases and 4 bases, there was a span of 12 bases. The CDR3 is 14 residues long. CDR3 in DNA: TGCGCCAGCAGCTCGGTAGTGGGGAATCAGCCCCAGCATTTT. Amino acid sequence: CASSSVVGNQPQHF.

The V gene is TRBV2, the J gene TRBJ2-7; D might be TRBD1 or TRBD2, each matching 5 bases. V gave up 7 bases and J gave up 4 bases, with 11 bases separating them. Looked up from germline, CDR1 is SNHLY and CDR2 is FYNNEI. This CDR3 comprises 12 residues. Here the CDR3 reads CASKGREYEQYF. The CDR3 DNA follows: TGTGCCAGCAAGGGCAGGGAGTACGAGCAGTACTTC.

This clonotype was recorded at least ten times. V gene TRBV4-3 combines with J gene TRBJ1-1; D is uncertain. CDR3 length: 15 amino acids. The germline V and J ends were trimmed by 0 bases and 6 bases, with 14 bases remaining between them. Germline V lookup: CDR1 LGHNA, CDR2 YSLEER. Here the CDR3 reads CASSQDRFSGAEAFF. CDR3 coding DNA: TGCGCCAGCAGCCAAGACCGTTTTTCGGGTGCTGAAGCTTTCTTT.

The chain links TRBV2 to TRBJ1-6; no reliable D call. The germline gives CDR1 SNHLY, CDR2 FYNNEI. The CDR3 is 12 residues long. Trimming took 5 bases from V and 7 from J, leaving 6 bases between them. DNA of the CDR3: TGTGCCAGCAGTTTCAAGAATTCACCCCTCCACTTT. As protein: CASSFKNSPLHF.

This clonotype has just a few counts. This chain joins TRBV5-1 and TRBJ2-3; D uncertain. In germline, CDR1 is SGHRS, CDR2 YFSETQ. The CDR3 has 14 residues. Trimming took off 0 bases at V and 3 bases at J, with 8 bases between the two ends. The CDR3 loop is CASSLEAFTDTQYF. In DNA form, the CDR3 reads TGCGCCAGCAGCTTGGAGGCCTTTACAGATACGCAGTATTTT.

This chain connects TRBV28 to TRBJ2-7, with TRBD1 matching 10 bases. Trimming took 3 bases from V and 2 from J; bases not matched to a gene: 7. The CDR3 loop spans 16 amino acids. Germline CDR1 MDHEN, CDR2 SYDVKM. The CDR3 DNA reads TGTGCCAGCAGTTTCAAGCCGGGACAGGGGACCTACGAGCAGTACTTC. Amino acid sequence: CASSFKPGQGTYEQYF.

At least ten counts were recorded for this clonotype. This sequence joins TRBV14 and TRBJ2-3, with 9 positions matching TRBD1. V gave up 1 base and J gave up 4 bases; unmatched junction bases: 9. The CDR3 covers 17 residues. Germline V gives CDR1 SGHDN, CDR2 FVKESK. CDR3 nucleotides: TGTGCCAGCAGCCAAGTTTACAGGGGGCCGCCCCCAGATACGCAGTATTTT. It specifies CASSQVYRGPPPDTQYF.

Only a few counts were recorded for this clonotype. V gene TRBV10-1 combines with J gene TRBJ1-4; possible D gene TRBD1, 5 bases. The CDR3 is 14 amino acids. Per the germline V gene, CDR1 is WNHNN and CDR2 is SYGVQD (reference sequence). Trimming stripped 4 bases from V and 8 bases from J, with 14 bases between. Here the CDR3 reads CASSAGRGTEKLFF. In DNA form, the CDR3 reads TGCGCCAGCAGTGCCGGGAGGGGAACAGAAAAACTGTTTTTT.

The rearrangement joins TRBV5-1 to TRBJ2-5; unclear D gene. The CDR3 is made up of 13 amino acids. V was pared by 5 bases and J by 1 base, with 9 bases between. Germline V gene data show CDR1 as SGHRS and CDR2 as YFSETQ. DNA of the CDR3: TGCGCCAGCAGTCCTAGTGGCCAAGAGACCCAGTACTTC. Encoded protein: CASSPSGQETQYF.

This clonotype was recorded many times. This CDR3 reads CASSEGPLSGGYNEQFF. In DNA, the CDR3 is TGTGCCAGCAGTGAAGGCCCGCTAAGCGGGGGGTACAATGAGCAGTTCTTC. The rearrangement uses TRBV2 and TRBJ2-1, with 9 nucleotides matching TRBD2. Germline assignment: CDR1 SNHLY and CDR2 FYNNEI. The CDR3 has 17 residues. Trimming removed 1 base from V and 4 bases from J; junction bases left unmatched: 8.

This clonotype was recorded many times. The genes are TRBV5-1 and TRBJ2-7; 8 bases match TRBD2. V shed 2 bases, J shed 3 bases, and the junction held 4 bases outside the gene matches. This CDR3 region has 14 residues. In germline, CDR1 is SGHRS, CDR2 YFSETQ. Here the CDR3 DNA reads TGCGCCAGCAGCTTTACTAGCGGAGTCTACGAGCAGTACTTC. Encoded protein: CASSFTSGVYEQYF.